This T cell receptor (beta chain) was recorded in a study of T-cell memory formation after mild COVID-19. Germline V gene sequence: CDR1 SGHRS, CDR2 YFSETQ. V was trimmed by 4 bases and J by 1 base, leaving 8 bases between them. The CDR3 runs 13 residues. Using its own MiXCR run on the 5' RACE reads, TCRdb lists one record per CDR3 protein. This sample has about 440,000 distinct CDR3 sequences; 15% to 25% occur once, and the top ten carry approximately 8.1%. The chain employs TRBV5-1 and TRBJ1-1; D is unresolved. The receptor comes from an adult woman who had mild COVID-19 (a few samples of this study predate the infection). Cell type and time point are not known. The sequenced material came from PBMCs or a T cell subset sorted from them (not recorded which). The CDR3: CASSQTKNTEAFF. The CDR3 DNA is TGCGCCAGCAGCCAAACAAAGAACACTGAAGCTTTCTTT.